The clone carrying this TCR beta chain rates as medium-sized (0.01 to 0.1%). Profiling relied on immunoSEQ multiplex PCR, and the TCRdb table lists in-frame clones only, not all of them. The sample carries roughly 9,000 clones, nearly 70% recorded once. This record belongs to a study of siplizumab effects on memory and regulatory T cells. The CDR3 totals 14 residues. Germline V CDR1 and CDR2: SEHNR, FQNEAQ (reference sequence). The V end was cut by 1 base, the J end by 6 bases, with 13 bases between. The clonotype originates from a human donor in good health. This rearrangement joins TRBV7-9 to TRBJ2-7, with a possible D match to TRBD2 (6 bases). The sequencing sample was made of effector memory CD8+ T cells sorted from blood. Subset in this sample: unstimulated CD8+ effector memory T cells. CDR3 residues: CASSLVTGVGEQYF. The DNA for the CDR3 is TGTGCCAGCAGCTTAGTAACGGGGGTCGGCGAGCAGTACTTC.